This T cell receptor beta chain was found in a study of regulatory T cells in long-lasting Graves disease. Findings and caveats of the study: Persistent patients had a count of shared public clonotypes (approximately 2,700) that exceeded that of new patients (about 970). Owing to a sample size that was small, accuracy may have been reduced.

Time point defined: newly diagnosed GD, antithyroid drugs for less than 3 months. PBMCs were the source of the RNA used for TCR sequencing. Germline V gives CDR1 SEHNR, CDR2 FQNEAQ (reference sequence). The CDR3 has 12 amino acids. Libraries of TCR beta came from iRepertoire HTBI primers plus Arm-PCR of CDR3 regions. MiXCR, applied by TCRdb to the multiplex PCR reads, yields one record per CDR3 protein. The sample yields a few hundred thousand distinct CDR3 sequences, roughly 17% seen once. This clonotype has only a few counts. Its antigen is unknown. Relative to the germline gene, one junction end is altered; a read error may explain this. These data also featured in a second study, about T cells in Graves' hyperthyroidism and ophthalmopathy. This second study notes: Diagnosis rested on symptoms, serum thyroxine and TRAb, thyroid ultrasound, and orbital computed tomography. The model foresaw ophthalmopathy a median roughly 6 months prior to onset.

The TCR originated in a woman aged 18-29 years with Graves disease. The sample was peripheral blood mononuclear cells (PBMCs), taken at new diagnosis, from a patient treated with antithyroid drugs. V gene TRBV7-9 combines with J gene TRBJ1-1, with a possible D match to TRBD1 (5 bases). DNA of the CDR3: TGTGCCAGCAGCTTAAATCAGGGTGAAACTTTCTTT. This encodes CASSLNQGETFF.